This entry features one T cell receptor beta chain sequence. Its target is unknown. TCRdb passed the 5' RACE reads through MiXCR, listing each CDR3 protein once. Seen here are about 350,000 distinct CDR3 sequences, approximately 29% observed once, and the top ten hold approximately 12%. The CDR3 length is 16 residues. The V end lost 5 bases, the J end lost 5 bases, and 21 bases lay between the germline ends. The germline V gene has CDR1 SGHVS and CDR2 FQNEAQ. This sample stems from a study of T-cell memory formation after mild COVID-19. Points from the study as a whole: Clones that contracted from day 15 to 85 were balanced CD4/CD8, while later expanders leaned CD4+.

Sequences were obtained from PBMCs or a T cell subset sorted from them (not recorded which). This chain uses TRBV7-8 with TRBJ1-1, with D hard to call. This clonotype was obtained from an adult woman who had mild COVID-19 (a few samples of this study predate the infection). Cell type and time point are not known. The CDR3 DNA follows: TGTGCCAGCAGCCCAGAGTACGGGAGCTGGGGTACTGAAGCTTTCTTT. It yields the protein CASSPEYGSWGTEAFF.